One sample yielded the 17 T cell receptor beta chains listed below, sequenced in a study of T cells in Graves' hyperthyroidism and ophthalmopathy. The source material, RNA transcripts, was used to amplify TCR beta CDR3 regions. HTBI primers were the set used in a first-round RT-PCR of the TCR CDR3. From the multiplex PCR reads, TCRdb called clonotypes with MiXCR, one entry per CDR3 protein. Of 400,000 or so distinct CDR3 sequences detected, nearly 15% appear once; the ten largest clones hold 15% to 20%. Sequencing was done on a sample of blood. All receptors come from a woman between 55 and 75 years old with Graves' ophthalmopathy.

This clonotype was observed a handful of times. This chain links TRBV5-1 with TRBJ2-2, with 14 positions matching TRBD2. There are 17 residues in the CDR3. CDR1 is SGHRS, CDR2 YFSETQ, per germline. J was trimmed by 5 bases and V by 4 bases; bases with no gene match: 7. The DNA of the CDR3 is TGCGCCAGCAGCGGGGGACTAGCGGGAGCCGGGACCGGGGAGCTGTTTTTT. This sequence encodes CASSGGLAGAGTGELFF. The full variable domain, in which reference TRBV5-1 and TRBJ2-2 provide the parts outside the CDR3, is KAGVTQTPRYLIKTRGQQVTLSCSPISGHRSVSWYQQTPGQGLQFLFEYFSETQRNKGNFPGRFSGRQFSNSRSEMNVSTLELGDSALYLCASSGGLAGAGTGELFFGEGSRLTVL.

This clonotype showed up many times. V usage is TRBV6-5 and J usage is TRBJ2-3, with TRBD2 matching over 8 bases. CDR1 is MNHEY and CDR2 is SVGAGI in the germline V gene. The length of the CDR3 is 16 residues. The trim removed 0 bases at V and 2 bases at J, leaving 4 bases unmatched. The CDR3 DNA is TGTGCCAGCAGTTACTCGTCGGGGGGGTACACAGATACGCAGTATTTT. It translates to CASSYSSGGYTDTQYF.

This clonotype was observed at least ten times. The J gene is TRBJ2-3, the V gene TRBV27, with 7 positions matching TRBD2. The CDR3 runs to 17 residues. The junction had 6 bases not matched to a gene; V was cut back by 0 bases and J by 0 bases. Germline CDR1 MNHEY, CDR2 SMNVEV (reference sequence). This CDR3 is CASSLSLADYSTDTQYF. The CDR3 DNA sequence: TGTGCCAGCAGTTTATCCCTAGCGGATTATAGCACAGATACGCAGTATTTT.

This clonotype was seen only a few times. The chain recombines TRBV27 with TRBJ1-5; no clear D gene. Trimming cost V 2 bases and J 7 bases, with 15 bases left between them. From germline, CDR1 is MNHEY and CDR2 SMNVEV (reference sequence). The CDR3 runs 15 residues. The CDR3 loop reads CASSLIGRERQPQHF. The CDR3 coding sequence is TGTGCCAGCAGTTTAATCGGGAGGGAGAGGCAGCCCCAGCATTTT.

This clonotype showed up many times. The chain carries TRBV12-3 or TRBV12-4 and TRBJ2-1; TRBD2 agrees at 7 bases. The V gene end was trimmed by 6 bases and the J gene end by 4 bases; junction bases not matched to a gene: 9. CDR3 length equals 15 residues. The CDR3 is CASSLGGGNYNEQFF. The CDR3 DNA reads TGTGCCAGCAGCCTCGGGGGAGGGAATTACAATGAGCAGTTCTTC.

This clonotype has a count of ten or more. The rearrangement uses TRBV28 and TRBJ2-7, with D perhaps TRBD1 (5 bases). Trimming took 3 bases from V and 2 from J, leaving 11 bases between them. This CDR3 contains 14 residues. CDR1 is MDHEN, CDR2 SYDVKM, per germline. This CDR3 is CASSFQGFAYEQYF. The CDR3 nucleotides are TGTGCCAGCAGTTTTCAGGGTTTCGCCTACGAGCAGTACTTC.

The J gene is TRBJ2-7, the V gene TRBV4-2; D uncertain. CDR1 and CDR2 from the germline V gene are LGHNA and YNFKEQ. The length of the CDR3 is 12 residues. Trimming left V 4 bases short and J 4 bases short, with 8 bases between. The DNA of the CDR3 is TGTGCCAGCAGCCCGCTTACATACGAGCAGTACTTC. It yields the protein CASSPLTYEQYF.

This clonotype was detected ten times or more. V gene TRBV2 combines with J gene TRBJ2-5, with 10 bases lining up with TRBD2. This CDR3 contains 14 residues. Germline V gene sequence: CDR1 SNHLY, CDR2 FYNNEI. After removal of 7 bases from V and 4 bases from J, the junction contained 6 bases not matched to a gene. In DNA, the CDR3 is TGTGCCAGCACTAGCGGGAGAGGAGGAGAGACCCAGTACTTC. It codes for CASTSGRGGETQYF.

V is TRBV11-2 and J is TRBJ2-2; the D is unclear. Germline assignment: CDR1 SGHAT and CDR2 FQNNGV. The V gene lost 6 bases and the J gene lost 8 bases, with 13 bases spanning the gap. The CDR3 length is 13 residues. The CDR3, as DNA: TGTGCCAGCAGTCCCAATGATGTGGGGGAGCTGTTTTTT. Translated, it gives CASSPNDVGELFF.

This clonotype was detected ten times or more. J is TRBJ2-5 and V is TRBV18, with D unclear. The CDR3 is 13 residues long. Germline CDR1 is KGHSH and CDR2 is LQKENI. Trimming left V 6 bases short and J 2 bases short, with 10 bases between. CDR3 DNA sequence: TGTGCCAGCTCGTCAGGCTTACAAGAGACCCAGTACTTC. This gives the protein CASSSGLQETQYF.

This clonotype was detected only a few times. The chain employs TRBV20-1 and TRBJ2-2; TRBD2 agrees at 7 bases. V dropped 5 bases and J dropped 3; count of bases not matched to a gene: 3. The CDR3 covers 13 residues. The germline V gene has CDR1 DFQATT and CDR2 SNEGSKA (reference sequence). CDR3 protein: CSALSGDTGELFF. For the CDR3, the DNA is TGCAGTGCTCTAAGCGGGGACACCGGGGAGCTGTTTTTT.

This clonotype was seen repeatedly, ten times or more. The CDR3 nucleotides read TGTGCCAGCAGCTTCGACATGCAAGAGACCCAGTACTTC. As protein: CASSFDMQETQYF. V and J are TRBV7-9 and TRBJ2-5; D unresolved. Germline V lookup: CDR1 SEHNR, CDR2 FQNEAQ (reference sequence). The CDR3 is 13 amino acids. The V end was cut by 3 bases, the J end by 2 bases, with 7 bases between.

Ten or more counts support this clonotype. This CDR3 is CASSGQTNTEAFF. The CDR3, as DNA: TGCGCCAGCTCGGGACAGACGAACACTGAAGCTTTCTTT. The J gene is TRBJ1-1, the V gene TRBV5-1; TRBD1 agrees at 7 bases. This CDR3 has 13 amino acids. The germline V gene has CDR1 SGHRS and CDR2 YFSETQ. The V and J ends lost 7 bases and 1 base, in that order; junction bases with no gene match: 4.

The chain links TRBV7-9 to TRBJ2-5; 9 bases match TRBD2. The J segment lost 5 bases and the V segment lost 0 bases, leaving 10 bases of the junction unmatched. The CDR3 is 17 amino acids. Germline V CDR1 and CDR2: SEHNR, FQNEAQ (reference sequence). In DNA form, the CDR3 reads TGTGCCAGCAGCTTAGCGGCGGGAGGGCCAGGATTGGAGACCCAGTACTTC. It encodes CASSLAAGGPGLETQYF.

This clonotype showed up many times. The chain links TRBV3-1 to TRBJ2-2, with TRBD2 matching 9 bases. CDR3 length: 16 residues. J was trimmed by 8 bases and V by 1 base; bases with no gene match: 8. Germline CDR1 reads LGHDT; CDR2 reads YNNKEL (reference sequence). The CDR3 nucleotides read TGTGCCAGCAGCCAAGCGTCCAGCGGGAGGACGGGGGAGCTGTTTTTT. Translated, it gives CASSQASSGRTGELFF.

This chain links TRBV20-1 with TRBJ1-1; TRBD1 matches 7 bases. Losses at the gene ends were 5 bases for V and 0 bases for J; bases not matched to a gene: 9. Germline lookup yields CDR1 DFQATT and CDR2 SNEGSKA (reference sequence). CDR3 size: 15 residues. CDR3 sequence (DNA): TGCAGTGCTGTGCGGGACAGAAAGATGAACACTGAAGCTTTCTTT. Protein: CSAVRDRKMNTEAFF.

Ten or more counts support this clonotype. This sequence joins TRBV27 and TRBJ1-5, with D possibly being TRBD1 (5 bases). The ends were cut back, 2 bases at V and 1 base at J, with 9 bases in the middle. Germline CDR1 MNHEY, CDR2 SMNVEV (reference sequence). CDR3 size: 15 residues. In DNA form, the CDR3 reads TGTGCCAGCAGTTTAGAGGGGATGAGCAATCAGCCCCAGCATTTT. Its protein product is CASSLEGMSNQPQHF.